These 21 T cell receptor beta chains were sequenced from one sample in a study of TIL therapy for anti-PD-1-resistant metastatic lung cancer (dated by TCRdb to the early 2020s). TCR beta CDR3 regions were amplified from genomic DNA by bias-controlled multiplex PCR with the immunoSEQ v3 hsTCRB kit. TCRdb mirrors the immuneACCESS table, restricted to in-frame sequences. Some clones are absent from its copies; in checked studies, under half trace to an unresolved V gene, and the reason for the others is unknown. Counted in this sample were about 47,000 clones; 80% to 90% of them appeared once. Together, the top ten hold 4% to 6% of the sample. The intended sense of this specimen's time point label: pre-treatment sample, taken before nivolumab and TIL therapy. The starting material was blood, obtained at baseline. The source is a person aged 25 to 80 with non-small cell lung cancer.

The gene calls are TRBV5-1 and TRBJ2-3; D ambiguous. The germline V and J ends were trimmed by 7 bases and 0 bases, with 9 bases remaining between them. The CDR3 is 13 residues long. Germline V gene lookup returns CDR1 SGHRS and CDR2 YFSETQ. The CDR3 coding sequence is TGCGCCAGCGGCAAGTCTAGCACAGATACGCAGTATTTT. Residues: CASGKSSTDTQYF.

This chain links TRBV7-2 with TRBJ1-5; 10 bases match TRBD1. This CDR3 region has 14 residues. V lost 5 bases to trimming and J lost 4 bases; unmatched junction nucleotides: 2. Germline loops: CDR1 SGHTA, CDR2 FQGNSA. CDR3 protein: CASSPGQGNQPQHF. DNA of the CDR3: TGTGCCAGCAGCCCGGGACAGGGGAATCAGCCCCAGCATTTT.

This clone turned up a few times. The chain couples TRBV5-1 to TRBJ2-2; D is perhaps TRBD2 (6 bases). The germline CDR1 and CDR2 sequences are SGHRS and YFSETQ. With 6 bases removed from V and 5 bases from J, the gap between germline ends came to 8 bases. CDR3 size: 12 residues. In DNA form, the CDR3 reads TGCGCCAGCACCCGGGGGACCGGGGAGCTGTTTTTT. Amino acid sequence: CASTRGTGELFF. Full variable domain (rest looked up from reference TRBV5-1 and TRBJ2-2): KAGVTQTPRYLIKTRGQQVTLSCSPISGHRSVSWYQQTPGQGLQFLFEYFSETQRNKGNFPGRFSGRQFSNSRSEMNVSTLELGDSALYLCASTRGTGELFFGEGSRLTVL.

This clone showed up just once. This chain links TRBV11-2 with TRBJ2-5, with TRBD1 matching 8 bases. CDR3 size: 14 residues. Germline CDR1 SGHAT, CDR2 FQNNGV. After removal of 5 bases from V and 4 bases from J, the junction contained 6 bases not matched to a gene. DNA for the CDR3: TGTGCCAGCAGCCCGCAGGGGGCGGGAGAGACCCAGTACTTC. It translates to CASSPQGAGETQYF.

The CDR3 sequence: CASSYAGGISSYNEQFF. The CDR3 DNA follows: TGTGCCAGCAGTTACGCAGGGGGAATAAGCTCCTACAATGAGCAGTTCTTC. The chain combines TRBV6-2 or TRBV6-3 with TRBJ2-1; the match to TRBD1 covers 7 bases. The V segment lost 2 bases and the J segment 0 bases; nucleotides outside the gene matches: 7. Germline loops: CDR1 MNHEY, CDR2 SVGEGT. CDR3 size: 17 residues.

This clone was seen only once. This chain links TRBV25-1 with TRBJ2-5; 11 bases are shared with TRBD2. This CDR3 region has 16 residues. Germline CDR1 MGHDK, CDR2 SYGVNS. V dropped 4 bases and J dropped 5; count of bases not matched to a gene: 9. The CDR3 DNA is TGTGCCAGCAGTGTCCTAGCGGGGGGCCCCGGGGAGACCCAGTACTTC. Amino acids: CASSVLAGGPGETQYF.

This clone appeared once. V is TRBV7-2 and J is TRBJ2-7; D might be TRBD1 (6 bases). Between the trimmed V and J ends, which lost 3 bases and 3 bases, there was a span of 12 bases. Looked up from germline, CDR1 is SGHTA and CDR2 is FQGNSA. The CDR3 is 14 amino acids. The CDR3, as DNA: TGTGCCAGCAGCTTTGCAGGGGAAGTCTACGAGCAGTACTTC. It yields the protein CASSFAGEVYEQYF.

V and J are TRBV5-6 and TRBJ2-2; TRBD1 might be the D (5 bases). The CDR3 length is 16 residues. The germline gives CDR1 SGHDT, CDR2 YYEEEE. Trimming took off 3 bases at V and 0 bases at J, with 12 bases between the two ends. The CDR3, as DNA: TGTGCCAGCAGCTGGGAACAGGTCGCGAACACCGGGGAGCTGTTTTTT. Translation gives CASSWEQVANTGELFF.

This rearrangement joins TRBV4-2 to TRBJ2-6; a possible D gene is TRBD1 (6 bases). CDR3 size: 19 residues. Germline values: CDR1 LGHNA, CDR2 YNFKEQ. Trimming took off 0 bases at V and 1 base at J, with 16 bases between the two ends. The CDR3 loop is CASSQDYSQGYSGANVLTF. The CDR3 DNA reads TGTGCCAGCAGCCAAGATTATAGCCAGGGGTATTCTGGGGCCAACGTCCTGACTTTC.

This chain uses TRBV5-6 with TRBJ1-1, with D possibly matching TRBD1 (6 bases). Trimming left V 3 bases short and J 3 bases short, with 15 bases between. Germline V gives CDR1 SGHDT, CDR2 YYEEEE. The CDR3 extends over 15 amino acids. CDR3 nucleotides: TGTGCCAGCAGCTATACAGGGCTCCGGGACACTGAAGCTTTCTTT. This gives the protein CASSYTGLRDTEAFF.

The gene calls are TRBV6-5 and TRBJ2-1; D assignment may be TRBD1 or TRBD2 (5 bases each). The CDR3 has 15 amino acids. With 2 bases removed from V and 8 bases from J, the gap between germline ends came to 16 bases. The germline V gene has CDR1 MNHEY and CDR2 SVGAGI. In DNA form, the CDR3 reads TGTGCCAGCAGTTACGGGTGGTTCGGGACGGATGAGCAGTTCTTC. It codes for CASSYGWFGTDEQFF.

This clone was observed a handful of times. This rearrangement joins TRBV9 to TRBJ2-1; D might be TRBD2 (6 bases). The CDR3 has 13 amino acids. V shed 2 bases and J shed 6 bases, with 9 bases lying between them. Germline V gene lookup returns CDR1 SGDLS and CDR2 YYNGEE. The CDR3 is CASSVAGSNEQFF. The CDR3 DNA sequence: TGTGCCAGCAGCGTGGCGGGATCCAATGAGCAGTTCTTC.

This chain links TRBV4-3 with TRBJ2-7; 7 bases line up with TRBD2. The CDR3 loop spans 17 amino acids. J was trimmed by 2 bases and V by 4 bases; bases with no gene match: 14. Germline lookup yields CDR1 LGHNA and CDR2 YSLEER. The CDR3 bases are TGCGCCAGCAGCCGAAGCCCCCTAGCGGAGGAGGCCTACGAGCAGTACTTC. This sequence encodes CASSRSPLAEEAYEQYF.

The rearrangement uses TRBV19 and TRBJ2-5; TRBD1 or TRBD2 may be the D gene (6 bases each). With 6 bases removed from V and 5 bases from J, the gap between germline ends came to 19 bases. CDR3 size: 15 residues. Germline V gives CDR1 LNHDA, CDR2 SQIVND (reference sequence). CDR3 loop: CASSLYRGLVETQYF. Written as DNA, the CDR3 is TGTGCCAGTAGCCTTTACCGGGGGCTGGTGGAGACCCAGTACTTC.

This clone was found a few times. V usage is TRBV28 and J usage is TRBJ1-4; D remains unclear. There are 14 residues in the CDR3. V was clipped by 7 bases and J by 0 bases, with 9 bases between them. The germline V gene encodes CDR1 MDHEN and CDR2 SYDVKM. CDR3 sequence (DNA): TGTGCCAGCACCACCGTTGCAACTAATGAAAAACTGTTTTTT. Translation gives CASTTVATNEKLFF.

This clone was detected once. The chain carries TRBV9 and TRBJ1-5; possibly TRBD1 for D (5 bases). The CDR3 length is 19 residues. Germline V lookup: CDR1 SGDLS, CDR2 YYNGEE. The V end was cut by 3 bases, the J end by 0 bases, with 22 bases between. Written as DNA, the CDR3 is TGTGCCAGCAGCGCTTTTCGGGACGCCAAGCTCTATAGCAATCAGCCCCAGCATTTT. Its protein product is CASSAFRDAKLYSNQPQHF.

The J gene is TRBJ2-2, the V gene TRBV14; D call uncertain. Germline CDR1 reads SGHDN; CDR2 reads FVKESK. The CDR3 extends over 13 amino acids. Trimming took 4 bases from V and 5 from J, leaving 8 bases between them. The CDR3 bases are TGTGCCAGCAGCCTCCAGAGAACCGGGGAGCTGTTTTTT. Encoded protein: CASSLQRTGELFF.

J is TRBJ2-1 and V is TRBV7-9; 7 bases fit TRBD2. CDR3 size: 13 residues. V was pared by 5 bases and J by 9 bases, with 7 bases of the junction left unmatched. CDR1 and CDR2 (germline): SEHNR, FQNEAQ (reference sequence). This chain's CDR3 is CASSRLGLVEQFF. In DNA, the CDR3 is TGTGCCAGCAGCAGATTAGGACTAGTTGAGCAGTTCTTC.

The chain uses TRBV28 and TRBJ2-2; TRBD2 matches at 7 bases. V trimming: 5 bases; J trimming: 6 bases; junction bases outside the gene matches: 12. The CDR3 runs to 16 residues. Germline CDR1 and CDR2: MDHEN and SYDVKM. The CDR3 sequence is CASSPAGLTGAGELFF. The DNA of the CDR3 is TGTGCCAGCAGTCCGGCGGGACTAACGGGTGCCGGGGAGCTGTTTTTT.

The chain is built from TRBV7-9 and TRBJ1-3, with TRBD1 as a possible D gene (5 bases). Trimming took 3 bases from V and 4 from J, leaving 10 bases between them. The CDR3 has 14 residues. From germline, CDR1 is SEHNR and CDR2 FQNEAQ (reference sequence). The CDR3 loop reads CASSLEGSGNTIYF. CDR3 DNA sequence: TGTGCCAGCAGCTTGGAGGGGTCCGGAAACACCATATATTTT.

The J gene is TRBJ1-2, the V gene TRBV29-1; perhaps TRBD1 as D (6 bases). In germline, CDR1 is SQVTM, CDR2 ANQGSEA. The CDR3 contains 11 residues. Deletions cut 5 bases from V and 6 bases from J, with 10 bases between. CDR3 sequence (DNA): TGCAGCGTTCCCGGGGGCCATGGCTACACCTTC. Translating it yields CSVPGGHGYTF.